This T cell receptor (beta chain) was profiled in a study of blood T cell repertoires in COVID-19. Turning to the study itself: Material from acute and convalescent COVID-19 was sourced from the United States, Italy and Spain. Sample material is recorded as cDNA or gDNA derived from T cells, B-cell-depleted T cells, or PBMCs.

Original analysis: Estimated nucleated cell counts came from reference gene primer amplification. Using immunoSEQ multiplex PCR, the repertoire was profiled, and TCRdb retains in-frame clones only, with some absent. V, J and clone size are taken as reported in that table, and D and trimming were inferred from the DNA itself. This table has around 620,000 clones, just under 90% appearing once. The CDR3 has 15 residues. This sequence originates from a woman under 30 with acute or convalescent COVID-19. This chain links TRBV12-1 with TRBJ1-2; the table's D call, TRBD1, was not checked against the DNA. TRBV12-1 is designated a pseudogene. The specimen sequenced was peripheral blood. The CDR3: CASSFARTDCNGYTF. The DNA for the CDR3 is TGTGCCAGCAGCTTTGCTCGGACAGATTGTAATGGCTACACCTTC.